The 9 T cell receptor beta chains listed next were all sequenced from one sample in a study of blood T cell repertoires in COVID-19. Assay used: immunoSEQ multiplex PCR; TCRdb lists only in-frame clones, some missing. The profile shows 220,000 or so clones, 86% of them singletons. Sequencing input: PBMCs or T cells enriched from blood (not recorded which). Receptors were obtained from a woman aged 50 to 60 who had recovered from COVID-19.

This CDR3 reads CASSLGPSKNYGYTF. CDR3 DNA sequence: TGTGCCAGCAGCTTAGGCCCCTCTAAGAACTATGGCTACACCTTC. The chain carries TRBV11-2 and TRBJ1-2, with D uncertain. Germline V gives CDR1 SGHAT, CDR2 FQNNGV. The CDR3 is 15 residues long. The V end was cut by 1 base, the J end by 2 bases, with 11 bases between.

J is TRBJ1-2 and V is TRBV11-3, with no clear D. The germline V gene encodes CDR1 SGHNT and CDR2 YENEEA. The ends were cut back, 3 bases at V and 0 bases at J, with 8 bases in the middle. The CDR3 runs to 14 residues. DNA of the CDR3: TGTGCCAGCAGCTTGGGAGGGCCTAACTATGGCTACACCTTC. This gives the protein CASSLGGPNYGYTF.

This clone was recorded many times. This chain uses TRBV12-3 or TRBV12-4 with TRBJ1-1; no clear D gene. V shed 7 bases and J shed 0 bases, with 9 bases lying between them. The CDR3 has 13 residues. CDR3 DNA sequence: TGTGCCAGCACCCCCAAGCTGAACACTGAAGCTTTCTTT. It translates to CASTPKLNTEAFF.

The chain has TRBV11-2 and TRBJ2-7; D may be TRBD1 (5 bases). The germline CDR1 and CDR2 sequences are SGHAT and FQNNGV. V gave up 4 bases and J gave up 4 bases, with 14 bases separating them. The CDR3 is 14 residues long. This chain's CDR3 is CASSYLRKGYEQYF. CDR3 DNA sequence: TGTGCCAGCAGCTACCTCCGTAAGGGGTACGAGCAGTACTTC.

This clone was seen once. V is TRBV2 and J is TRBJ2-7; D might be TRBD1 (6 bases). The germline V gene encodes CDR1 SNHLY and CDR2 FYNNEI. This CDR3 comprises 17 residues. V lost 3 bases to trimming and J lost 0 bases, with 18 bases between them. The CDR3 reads CASSDFLSWDTSYEQYF. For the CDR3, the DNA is TGTGCCAGCAGTGATTTTTTATCGTGGGACACCTCCTACGAGCAGTACTTC.

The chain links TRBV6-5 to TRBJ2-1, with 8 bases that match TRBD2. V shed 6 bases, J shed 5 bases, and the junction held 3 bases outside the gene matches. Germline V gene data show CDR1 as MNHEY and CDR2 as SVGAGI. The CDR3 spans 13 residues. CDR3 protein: CASRLAENNEQFF. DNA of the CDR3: TGTGCCAGCAGACTAGCGGAAAACAATGAGCAGTTCTTC.

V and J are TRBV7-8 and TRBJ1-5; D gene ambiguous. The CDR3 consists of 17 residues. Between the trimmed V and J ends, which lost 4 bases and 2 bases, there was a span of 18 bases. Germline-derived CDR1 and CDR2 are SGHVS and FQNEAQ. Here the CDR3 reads CASSSPTFGLGNQPQHF. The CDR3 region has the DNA TGTGCCAGCAGCTCCCCGACATTTGGTCTGGGCAATCAGCCCCAGCATTTT.

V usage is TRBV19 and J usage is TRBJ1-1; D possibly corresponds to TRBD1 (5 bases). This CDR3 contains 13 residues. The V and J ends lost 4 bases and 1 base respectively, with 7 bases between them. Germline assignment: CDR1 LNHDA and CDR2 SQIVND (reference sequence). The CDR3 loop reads CASSRQPNTEAFF. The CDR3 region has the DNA TGTGCCAGTAGTAGACAGCCGAACACTGAAGCTTTCTTT. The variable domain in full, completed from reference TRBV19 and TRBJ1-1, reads DGGITQSPKYLFRKEGQNVTLSCEQNLNHDAMYWYRQDPGQGLRLIYYSQIVNDFQKGDIAEGYSVSREKKESFPLTVTSAQKNPTAFYLCASSRQPNTEAFFGQGTRLTVV.

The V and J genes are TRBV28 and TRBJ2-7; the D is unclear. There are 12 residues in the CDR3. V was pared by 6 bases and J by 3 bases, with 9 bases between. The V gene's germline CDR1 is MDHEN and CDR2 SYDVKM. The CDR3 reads CASRSTSYEQYF. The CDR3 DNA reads TGTGCCAGCAGGTCGACAAGCTACGAGCAGTACTTC.